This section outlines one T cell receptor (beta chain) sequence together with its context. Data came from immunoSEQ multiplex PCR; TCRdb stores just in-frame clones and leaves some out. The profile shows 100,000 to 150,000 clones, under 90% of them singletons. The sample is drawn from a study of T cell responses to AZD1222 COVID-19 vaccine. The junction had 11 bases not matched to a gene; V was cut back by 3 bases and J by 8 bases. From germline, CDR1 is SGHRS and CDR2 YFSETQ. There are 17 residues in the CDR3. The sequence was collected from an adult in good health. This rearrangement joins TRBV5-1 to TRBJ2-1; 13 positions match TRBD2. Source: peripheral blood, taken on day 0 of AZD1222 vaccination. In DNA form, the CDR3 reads TGCGCCAGCAGCTCCTCCTTTACTAGCGGGGGGGCCTATGAGCAGTTCTTC. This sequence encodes CASSSSFTSGGAYEQFF.